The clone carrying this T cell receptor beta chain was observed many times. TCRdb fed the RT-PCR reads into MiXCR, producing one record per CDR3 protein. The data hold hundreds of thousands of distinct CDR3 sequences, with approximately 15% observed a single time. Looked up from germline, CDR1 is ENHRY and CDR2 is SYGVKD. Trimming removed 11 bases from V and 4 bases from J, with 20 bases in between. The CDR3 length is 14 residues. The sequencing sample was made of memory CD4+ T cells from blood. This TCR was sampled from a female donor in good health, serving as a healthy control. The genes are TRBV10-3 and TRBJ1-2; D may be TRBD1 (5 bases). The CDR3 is CASRDPGEVYGYTF. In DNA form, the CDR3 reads TGTGCCTCCAGAGATCCGGGGGAGGTCTATGGCTACACCTTC.